This T cell receptor (beta chain) is drawn from a study of T cells in Graves' hyperthyroidism and ophthalmopathy. Study-level background: Blood was drawn when the patient was first diagnosed and still untreated.

In its sample, this clonotype was seen many times. Its target is not known. General study findings and limits: The model foresaw ophthalmopathy a median around 6.4 months prior to onset. Among thyroid clonotypes expanded above 0.001, most also appeared in blood.

Subjects with ophthalmopathy showed a Clinical Activity Score no lower than 3, a NOSPECS grade no lower than 4, and a duration shorter than 3 months. CDR1 is MNHNS and CDR2 is SASEGT in the germline V gene. Trimming cost V 4 bases and J 7 bases, with 14 bases left between them. The CDR3 extends over 14 amino acids. RNA transcripts were the template for amplifying TCR beta CDR3 regions. First-round RT-PCR of the TCR CDR3 relied on the HTBI primer set. One entry per CDR3 protein, called by TCRdb with MiXCR from the multiplex PCR reads. This sample has 220,000 or so distinct CDR3 sequences; around 17% occur once, and the top ten carry around 28%.

The genes are TRBV6-1 and TRBJ2-1, with D possibly being TRBD1 (5 bases). This receptor was taken from a woman aged 18-30 years with Graves' ophthalmopathy. Sample: blood. The CDR3 region has the DNA TGTGCCAGCAGTGCCGCCCGGACAAGGAATGAGCAGTTCTTC. Its translation is CASSAARTRNEQFF.